The rows below give T cell receptor beta chains drawn from one sample of a study of OX40 agonist ivuxolimab in advanced cancers. Libraries were prepared by immunoSEQ multiplex PCR; TCRdb keeps only in-frame clonotypes and omits some of them. The data contain nearly 20,000 clones, roughly nine tenths of them singletons. Sequencing used CD4+ or CD8+ T cells sorted from blood, obtained in a trial of the OX40 agonist ivuxolimab. The receptors come from an adult with an advanced solid tumor such as melanoma, head and neck, liver or kidney cancer. Both conserved end residues are part of each CDR3. Fields, in order: D gene, V gene, CDR3 protein. A D gene is named only where the DNA matches it firmly.

-,TRBV6-4,CASSVWRTKNIQYF
-,TRBV19,CASSIYGGDSYNEQFF
-,TRBV5-4,CASSFLAAGANVLTF
-,TRBV14,CASSHRRDSNQPQHF
-,TRBV2,CASSPSPGTKAFF
-,TRBV15,CATGSQTNNEQFF
-,TRBV18,CASSQSGTLWSTEAFF
TRBD2,TRBV5-4,CASSLASGRSGELFF
-,TRBV7-9,CASSARGGANVLTF
-,TRBV7-9,CASSQKKGPGLKLFF
-,TRBV2,CASSVETGYRGVSNQPQHF
-,TRBV21-1,CASSRASNQPQHF
TRBD1,TRBV5-1,CASSSQGGQGGSPLHF
TRBD2,TRBV9,CASSVGRGSGRGTLQETQYF
TRBD2,TRBV12-5,CASGPGLAGGKTQYF
-,TRBV10-3,CAISARPVGETQYF
-,TRBV5-1,CASSLGAGGSSYEQYF
TRBD1,TRBV7-9,CASTAGGTGELFF
-,TRBV11-2,CASSSQTRPSGANVLTF
-,TRBV6-5,CAAGEGARYEQYF
TRBD1,TRBV4-1,CASSQDRVRGPSVGYTF
-,TRBV2,CASSDRASGNTIYF
-,TRBV18,CASSPSGGAVDGYTF
-,TRBV11-1,CASSLKPPTADF
-,TRBV6-5,CASSSPTLSSYEQYF